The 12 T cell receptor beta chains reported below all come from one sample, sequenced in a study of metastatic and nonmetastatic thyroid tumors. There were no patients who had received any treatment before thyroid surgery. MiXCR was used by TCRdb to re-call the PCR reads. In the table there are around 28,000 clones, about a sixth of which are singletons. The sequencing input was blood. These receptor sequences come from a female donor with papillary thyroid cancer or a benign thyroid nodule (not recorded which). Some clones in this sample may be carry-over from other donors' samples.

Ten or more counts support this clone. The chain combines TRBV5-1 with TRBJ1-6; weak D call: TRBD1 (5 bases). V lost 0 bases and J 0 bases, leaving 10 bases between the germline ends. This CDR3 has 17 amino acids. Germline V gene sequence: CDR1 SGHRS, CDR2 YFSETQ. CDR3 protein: CASSLEGRTSYNSPLHF. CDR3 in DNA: TGCGCCAGCAGCTTGGAGGGACGGACCTCCTATAATTCACCCCTCCACTTT.

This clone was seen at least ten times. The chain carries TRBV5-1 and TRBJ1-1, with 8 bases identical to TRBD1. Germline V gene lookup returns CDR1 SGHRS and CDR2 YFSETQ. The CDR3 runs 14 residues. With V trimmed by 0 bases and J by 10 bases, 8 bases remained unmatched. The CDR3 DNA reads TGCGCCAGCAGCTTGGCCTCTGGACAGGGTGGAGCTTTCTTT. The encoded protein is CASSLASGQGGAFF.

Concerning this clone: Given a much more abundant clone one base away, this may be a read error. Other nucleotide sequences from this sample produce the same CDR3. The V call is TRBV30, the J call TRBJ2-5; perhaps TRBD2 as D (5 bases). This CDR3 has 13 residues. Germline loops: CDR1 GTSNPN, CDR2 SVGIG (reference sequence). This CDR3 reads CAGRMVPRETQYF. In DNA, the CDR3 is TGTGCAGGGAGAATGGTCCCCCGAGAGACACAGTACTTC.

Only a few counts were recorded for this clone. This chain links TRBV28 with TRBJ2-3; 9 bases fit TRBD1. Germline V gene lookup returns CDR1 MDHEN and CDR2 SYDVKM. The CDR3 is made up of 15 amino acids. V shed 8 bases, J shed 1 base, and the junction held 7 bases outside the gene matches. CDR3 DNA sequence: TGTGCCAGCCCTCCACGACAGGGGGGCACAGATACGCAGTATTTT. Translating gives CASPPRQGGTDTQYF.

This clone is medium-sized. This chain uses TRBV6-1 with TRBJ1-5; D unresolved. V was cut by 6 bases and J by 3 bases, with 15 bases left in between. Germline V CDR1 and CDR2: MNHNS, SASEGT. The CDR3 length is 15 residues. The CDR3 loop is CASRMGWAANQPQHF. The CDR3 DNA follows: TGTGCCAGCAGGATGGGGTGGGCAGCCAATCAGCCCCAGCATTTT.

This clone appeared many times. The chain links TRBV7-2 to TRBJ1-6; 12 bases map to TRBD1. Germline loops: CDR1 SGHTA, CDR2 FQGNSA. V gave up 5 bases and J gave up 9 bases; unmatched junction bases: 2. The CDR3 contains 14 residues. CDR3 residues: CASSQGQGASPLHF. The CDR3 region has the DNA TGTGCCAGCAGCCAGGGACAGGGGGCTTCACCCCTCCACTTT. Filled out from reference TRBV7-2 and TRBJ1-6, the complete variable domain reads GAGVSQSPSNKVTEKGKDVELRCDPISGHTALYWYRQSLGQGLEFLIYFQGNSAPDKSGLPSDRFSAERTGGSVSTLTIQRTQQEDSAVYLCASSQGQGASPLHFGNGTRLTVT.

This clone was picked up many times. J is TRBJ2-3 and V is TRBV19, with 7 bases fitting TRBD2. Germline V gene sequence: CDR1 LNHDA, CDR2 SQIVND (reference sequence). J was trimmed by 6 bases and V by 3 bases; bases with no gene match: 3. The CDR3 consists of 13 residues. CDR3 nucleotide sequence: TGTGCCAGTAGTATGATGGGGGGGGATACGCAGTATTTT. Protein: CASSMMGGDTQYF.

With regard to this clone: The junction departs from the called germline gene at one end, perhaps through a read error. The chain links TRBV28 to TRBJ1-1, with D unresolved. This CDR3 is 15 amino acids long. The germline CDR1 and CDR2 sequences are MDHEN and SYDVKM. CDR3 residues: CAGSPPAGGWAEAFF. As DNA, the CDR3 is TGTGCCGGCAGTCCCCCAGCGGGTGGATGGGCTGAAGCTTTCTTT.

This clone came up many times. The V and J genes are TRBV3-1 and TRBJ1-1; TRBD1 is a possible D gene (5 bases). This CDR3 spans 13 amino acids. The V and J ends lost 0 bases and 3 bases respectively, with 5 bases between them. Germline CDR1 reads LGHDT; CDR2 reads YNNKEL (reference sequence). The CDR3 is CASSQDRDTEAFF. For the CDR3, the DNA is TGTGCCAGCAGCCAAGACAGGGACACTGAAGCTTTCTTT.

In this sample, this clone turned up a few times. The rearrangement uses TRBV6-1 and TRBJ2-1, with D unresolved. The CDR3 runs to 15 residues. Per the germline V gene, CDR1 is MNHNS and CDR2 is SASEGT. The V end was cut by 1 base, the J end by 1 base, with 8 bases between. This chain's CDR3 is CASSEGPRSYNEQFF. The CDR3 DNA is TGTGCCAGCAGTGAAGGACCGCGGTCCTACAATGAGCAGTTCTTC.

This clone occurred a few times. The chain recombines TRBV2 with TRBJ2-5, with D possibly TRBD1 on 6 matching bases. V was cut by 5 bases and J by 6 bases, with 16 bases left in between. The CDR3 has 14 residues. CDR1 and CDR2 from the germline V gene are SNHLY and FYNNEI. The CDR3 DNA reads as TGTGCCAGCAGTCTTTGGGACACCGAACAGACCCAGTACTTC. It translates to CASSLWDTEQTQYF.

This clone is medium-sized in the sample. CDR3 residues: CASSLAKASGYNEQFF. The CDR3 coding sequence is TGTGCCAGCAGTTTGGCAAAGGCTAGCGGTTACAATGAGCAGTTCTTC. The V call is TRBV6-5, the J call TRBJ2-1; TRBD2 matches 7 bases. The CDR3 contains 16 residues. J gave up 4 bases and V 4 bases, and 10 bases lay outside the gene matches. The V gene's germline CDR1 is MNHEY and CDR2 SVGAGI.